These 26 T cell receptor beta chains originate from one sample sequenced in a study of T cell repertoires in cytomegalovirus infection. TCRdb processed the reads anew with MiXCR; each CDR3 protein has one entry. Among approximately 340,000 distinct CDR3 sequences listed, about 28% were seen once. These TCRs' antigens remain unknown. The sample in question was cultured PBMCs, obtained from culture after CMV antigen stimulation. Receptors originate from a human donor in good health (CMV status not recorded). Some clones in this sample may be carry-over from other donors' samples.

This clonotype was seen only a few times. A read error may produce the germline difference seen at one junction end. The chain recombines TRBV7-6 with TRBJ2-7; no clear D gene. CDR3 length: 12 amino acids. In germline, CDR1 is SGHVS, CDR2 FNYEAQ. The CDR3 loop is CASSLASSEQYF. In DNA form, the CDR3 reads TGTGCCAGCAGCTTAGCCTCCTCCGAGCAGTACTTC.

This clonotype was counted a few times. The chain is built from TRBV28 and TRBJ2-1; D is uncertain. The CDR3 totals 13 residues. CDR1 and CDR2 (germline): MDHEN, SYDVKM. With 2 bases removed from V and 7 bases from J, the gap between germline ends came to 9 bases. The CDR3 region is CASSLAVRNEQFF. CDR3 sequence (DNA): TGTGCCAGCAGTTTAGCGGTAAGGAATGAGCAGTTCTTC.

This clonotype was found a few times. CDR3: CASSLGLAGVKNEQFF. CDR3 nucleotide sequence: TGTGCCAGCAGCTTAGGACTAGCGGGAGTAAAGAATGAGCAGTTCTTC. V gene TRBV7-3 combines with J gene TRBJ2-1; 13 nucleotides agree with TRBD2. From germline, CDR1 is SGHTA and CDR2 FQGTGA. V lost 2 bases to trimming and J lost 7 bases; unmatched junction nucleotides: 5. The CDR3 has 16 amino acids.

This chain uses TRBV7-6 with TRBJ2-5, with 10 bases fitting TRBD2. The CDR3 is 14 residues long. Trimming cost V 5 bases and J 5 bases; bases outside gene matches: 5. The germline V gene encodes CDR1 SGHVS and CDR2 FNYEAQ. The chain's CDR3 is CASSPSGREETQYF. CDR3 sequence (DNA): TGTGCCAGCAGCCCTAGCGGGAGAGAGGAGACCCAGTACTTC.

The CDR3 nucleotides read TGTGCCACCAGCCGGGCAGCTGGGACTGAAGCTTTCTTT. Residues: CATSRAAGTEAFF. V is TRBV15 and J is TRBJ1-1; D is undetermined. The CDR3 spans 13 residues. Germline CDR1 is LNHNV and CDR2 is YYDKDF (reference sequence). V was shortened by 5 bases and J by 5 bases, with 12 bases between the two germline ends.

The sample holds a few counts of this clonotype. The chain recombines TRBV24-1 with TRBJ2-1; 8 nucleotides line up with TRBD1. This CDR3 contains 15 residues. Germline assignment: CDR1 KGHDR and CDR2 SFDVKD. The V segment lost 6 bases and the J segment 3 bases; nucleotides outside the gene matches: 6. The CDR3 DNA is TGTGCCACCAGTTCTCCCGGACAGGGCTACAATGAGCAGTTCTTC. It is translated as CATSSPGQGYNEQFF.

This clonotype was counted a few times. This chain joins TRBV20-1 and TRBJ2-1; TRBD2 aligns across 9 bases. Trimming removed 0 bases from V and 4 bases from J; junction bases left unmatched: 10. Germline CDR1 reads DFQATT; CDR2 reads SNEGSKA (reference sequence). CDR3 length equals 17 residues. For the CDR3, the DNA is TGCAGTGCTAGAGATTGGAGTGGACTAGCGAGGTACAATGAGCAGTTCTTC. Translated, it gives CSARDWSGLARYNEQFF.

The gene calls are TRBV7-9 and TRBJ2-7, with D possibly TRBD2 on 5 matching bases. Germline V lookup: CDR1 SEHNR, CDR2 FQNEAQ (reference sequence). This CDR3 contains 14 residues. V was cut by 1 base and J by 12 bases, with 19 bases left in between. CDR3 bases: TGTGCCAGCAGCTTAGACACCCGACCCTCTGAGGGGTACTTC. It yields the protein CASSLDTRPSEGYF.

In its sample, this clonotype was seen a few times. The chain employs TRBV28 and TRBJ1-4; no reliable D call. Germline lookup yields CDR1 MDHEN and CDR2 SYDVKM. The CDR3 has 12 residues. CDR3 region: CAASGRNEKLFF. The CDR3 DNA is TGTGCGGCGTCGGGCCGTAATGAAAAACTGTTTTTT.

This chain links TRBV11-2 with TRBJ2-7; 13 positions agree with TRBD2. V gave up 5 bases and J gave up 9 bases; unmatched junction bases: 10. The CDR3 sequence is 15 residues long. Germline assignment: CDR1 SGHAT and CDR2 FQNNGV. The CDR3 spells CASSPPGTSGKGQYF. For the CDR3, the DNA is TGTGCCAGCAGCCCCCCCGGGACTAGCGGGAAAGGGCAGTACTTC.

V and J are TRBV29-1 and TRBJ2-7; maybe TRBD1 (6 bases). The ends were cut back, 3 bases at V and 2 bases at J, with 11 bases in the middle. This CDR3 is 13 amino acids long. Germline values: CDR1 SQVTM, CDR2 ANQGSEA. The CDR3 reads CSVEGAGAYEQYF. Written as DNA, the CDR3 is TGCAGCGTTGAGGGGGCTGGAGCCTACGAGCAGTACTTC.

The rearrangement joins TRBV25-1 to TRBJ2-5; 10 bases are shared with TRBD2. V shed 2 bases and J 5 bases; nucleotides not matched to a gene: 2. The CDR3 runs to 14 residues. Germline V gene sequence: CDR1 MGHDK, CDR2 SYGVNS. Here the CDR3 reads CASSEQRGGETQYF. In DNA form, the CDR3 reads TGTGCCAGCAGTGAACAGCGGGGGGGGGAGACCCAGTACTTC.

A few counts support this clonotype. The chain has TRBV11-1 and TRBJ1-5; D gene uncertain. Germline assignment: CDR1 SGHAT and CDR2 FQDESV (reference sequence). The ends were cut back, 1 base at V and 3 bases at J, with 7 bases in the middle. The CDR3 loop spans 14 amino acids. CDR3 sequence: CASSLGPLNQPQHF. DNA for the CDR3: TGTGCCAGCAGCTTAGGACCGCTCAATCAGCCCCAGCATTTT. Together with reference TRBV11-1 and TRBJ1-5, the CDR3 gives the full variable domain: EAEVAQSPRYKITEKSQAVAFWCDPISGHATLYWYRQILGQGPELLVQFQDESVVDDSQLPKDRFSAERLKGVDSTLKIQPAELGDSAMYLCASSLGPLNQPQHFGDGTRLSIL.

This clonotype has a count of ten or more. This chain links TRBV27 with TRBJ1-1, with 8 bases identical to TRBD1. After removal of 2 bases from V and 1 base from J, the junction contained 3 bases not matched to a gene. Germline CDR1 and CDR2: MNHEY and SMNVEV (reference sequence). CDR3 size: 15 residues. CDR3 coding DNA: TGTGCCAGCAGTTTAGGGACAGGACCGAACACTGAAGCTTTCTTT. Translating it yields CASSLGTGPNTEAFF.

This clonotype was observed a few times. The chain recombines TRBV7-2 with TRBJ1-5; possibly TRBD1 for D (6 bases). Trimming cost V 5 bases and J 1 base, with 9 bases left between them. The CDR3 covers 14 residues. The germline gives CDR1 SGHTA, CDR2 FQGNSA. The CDR3 DNA follows: TGTGCCAGCAGCCGGGACAACAGCAATCAGCCCCAGCATTTT. Translating gives CASSRDNSNQPQHF.

The chain links TRBV30 to TRBJ1-5; 8 bases agree with TRBD1. J gave up 7 bases and V 2 bases, and 10 bases lay outside the gene matches. The length of the CDR3 is 15 residues. CDR1 GTSNPN and CDR2 SVGIG come from the germline V gene (reference sequence). The chain's CDR3 is CAWSYDRGLGQPQHF. The CDR3, as DNA: TGTGCCTGGAGTTACGACAGGGGCCTGGGACAGCCCCAGCATTTT.

This clonotype showed up just a few times. This chain connects TRBV4-1 to TRBJ1-5, with D maybe TRBD1 (5 bases). V shed 0 bases and J shed 4 bases, with 13 bases lying between them. Germline V gene data show CDR1 as MGHRA and CDR2 as YSYEKL. CDR3 size: 16 residues. DNA of the CDR3: TGCGCCAGCAGCCAAGATCCGGGGGGTACTAATCAGCCCCAGCATTTT. It codes for CASSQDPGGTNQPQHF.

This clonotype was recorded a few times. The chain links TRBV19 to TRBJ1-5; possibly TRBD1 for D (5 bases). The CDR3 extends over 15 amino acids. Trimming took off 8 bases at V and 5 bases at J, with 19 bases between the two ends. Looked up from germline, CDR1 is LNHDA and CDR2 is SQIVND (reference sequence). CDR3 nucleotides: TGTGCCAGTGGCCCGGGGGGATTTGGTGATCAGCCCCAGCATTTT. This sequence encodes CASGPGGFGDQPQHF.

A few counts support this clonotype. The chain uses TRBV10-3 and TRBJ1-5; D unresolved. The CDR3 contains 13 residues. Germline V CDR1 and CDR2: ENHRY, SYGVKD. Between the trimmed V and J ends, which lost 4 bases and 5 bases, there was a span of 9 bases. The CDR3 here is CAISGTQDQPQHF. As DNA, the CDR3 is TGTGCCATCAGTGGGACCCAGGATCAGCCCCAGCATTTT.

The table lists this clonotype with many counts. The V gene is TRBV7-2, the J gene TRBJ2-3; possibly TRBD2 for D (5 bases). This CDR3 has 15 amino acids. Germline V gene data show CDR1 as SGHTA and CDR2 as FQGNSA. V was cut by 1 base and J by 1 base, with 9 bases left in between. For the CDR3, the DNA is TGTGCCAGCAGCTTAGTCGGTAGCGGCACAGATACGCAGTATTTT. It translates to CASSLVGSGTDTQYF.

This clonotype was observed many times. The chain recombines TRBV6-1 with TRBJ1-2; 9 bases fit TRBD1. Germline values: CDR1 MNHNS, CDR2 SASEGT. The CDR3 runs 15 residues. The junction had 13 bases not matched to a gene; V was cut back by 10 bases and J by 4 bases. The CDR3 nucleotides read TGTGCCACCCTCCTAACAGGGGGCGGCGGCTATGGCTACACCTTC. Residues: CATLLTGGGGYGYTF.

The table lists this clonotype with a few counts. V is TRBV6-8 and J is TRBJ2-1; D is perhaps TRBD1 (6 bases). The germline V gene has CDR1 MNHGY and CDR2 SAAAGT. Between the trimmed V and J ends, which lost 6 bases and 4 bases, there was a span of 10 bases. The CDR3 contains 13 residues. The CDR3 loop is CASSRTGYNEQFF. For the CDR3, the DNA is TGTGCCAGCAGCAGAACAGGGTACAATGAGCAGTTCTTC.

This rearrangement joins TRBV27 to TRBJ2-2; weak D call: TRBD1 (5 bases). Trimming took 7 bases from V and 3 from J, leaving 18 bases between them. Germline-derived CDR1 and CDR2 are MNHEY and SMNVEV (reference sequence). This CDR3 region has 16 residues. DNA of the CDR3: TGTGCCAGCACCATAAAGCCAGGGTGGGACACCGGGGAGCTGTTTTTT. Translation: CASTIKPGWDTGELFF.

This clonotype came up many times. The rearrangement joins TRBV28 to TRBJ2-5; 9 bases match TRBD1. CDR3 length: 15 amino acids. The junction had 5 bases not matched to a gene; V was cut back by 3 bases and J by 3 bases. CDR1 and CDR2 from the germline V gene are MDHEN and SYDVKM. CDR3 sequence reads: CASSFETGGKETQYF. CDR3 bases: TGTGCCAGCAGTTTTGAGACAGGGGGGAAAGAGACCCAGTACTTC.

This rearrangement joins TRBV4-2 to TRBJ2-5; TRBD2 is a possible D gene (5 bases). The CDR3 extends over 14 amino acids. V lost 4 bases, J lost 0 bases, and 9 bases lay in between. Germline V gene sequence: CDR1 LGHNA, CDR2 YNFKEQ. This CDR3 reads CASSRISDQETQYF. CDR3 coding DNA: TGTGCCAGCAGCCGAATTAGCGACCAAGAGACCCAGTACTTC.

The chain uses TRBV25-1 and TRBJ2-7, with 7 bases that match TRBD2. The CDR3 loop spans 13 amino acids. Looked up from germline, CDR1 is MGHDK and CDR2 is SYGVNS. V shed 7 bases, J shed 2 bases, and the junction held 5 bases outside the gene matches. CDR3 coding DNA: TGTGCCAGCAATAGCGGGCTGACCTACGAGCAGTACTTC. Translation: CASNSGLTYEQYF.